The clone carrying this TCR beta chain occurred many times. As yet, its antigen is unknown. Healthy Caucasians were all of the donors. Per the germline V gene, CDR1 is SGHDT and CDR2 is YYEEEE. CDR3 length equals 14 residues. Trimming removed 2 bases from V and 1 base from J, with 6 bases in between. Template switching created a universal primer site, and the cDNA included unique molecular identifiers. TCRdb re-called the 5' RACE reads through MiXCR, storing one row per CDR3 protein. Among hundreds of thousands of distinct CDR3 sequences listed, under 25% were seen once. This entry belongs to a study of identical twins. Study outcomes and limitations: Twin-shared out-of-frame alpha sequences showed excess low generation probability. Interpretation of the results relied on cross-sectional statistical analysis and not on following the same donors.

This sample was shared with a second study, whose subject was yellow fever vaccine responses in identical twins.

This clonotype was sampled from a woman aged 18-29 years in good health. Sample: CD4+ T cells sorted from blood. The chain employs TRBV5-6 and TRBJ2-2, with unresolved D. This CDR3 is CASSFDQNTGELFF. CDR3 bases: TGTGCCAGCAGCTTCGACCAGAACACCGGGGAGCTGTTTTTT.